This T cell receptor (beta chain) was found in a study of CD8+CD57+ T cells in acquired aplastic anemia. In regard to this clonotype: Its antigen is unidentified.

This CDR3 has 12 residues. V lost 0 bases and J lost 14, with 13 bases in between. Looked up from germline, CDR1 is SGDLS and CDR2 is YYNGEE. For CDR3 and TCR beta VDJ profiling, genomic DNA was the template used. TCRdb ran MiXCR on the reads and lists one entry per CDR3 protein. The sample holds some 130,000 distinct CDR3 sequences; 35% to 50% are singletons and the top ten take 6.5% to 10%. General study points: Found in both controls and patients were approximately 31 CD8+ CDR3 sequences.

The chain recombines TRBV9 with TRBJ2-3; D ambiguous. This TCR was recovered from a human donor in good health, serving as a control. The sequenced sample was sorted CD4+, CD8+, or CD8+CD57+ T cells (not recorded which) from PBMCs. CDR3 sequence reads: CASSVVADTLYF. DNA for the CDR3: TGTGCCAGCAGCGTAGTCGCAGATACGTTGTATTTT.